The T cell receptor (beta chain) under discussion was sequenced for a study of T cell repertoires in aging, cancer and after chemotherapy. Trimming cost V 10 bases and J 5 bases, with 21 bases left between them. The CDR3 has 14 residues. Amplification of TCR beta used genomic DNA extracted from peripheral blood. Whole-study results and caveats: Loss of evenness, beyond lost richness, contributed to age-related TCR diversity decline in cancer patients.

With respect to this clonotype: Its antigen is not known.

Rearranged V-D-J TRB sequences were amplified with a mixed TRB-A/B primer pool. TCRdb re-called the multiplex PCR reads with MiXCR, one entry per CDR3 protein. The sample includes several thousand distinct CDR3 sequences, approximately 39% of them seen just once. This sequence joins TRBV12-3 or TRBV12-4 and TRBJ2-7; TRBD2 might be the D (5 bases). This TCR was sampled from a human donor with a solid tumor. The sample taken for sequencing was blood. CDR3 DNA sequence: TGTGCCACCGGAGGCAGAAGTCACCCCAACGAGCAGTACTTC. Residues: CATGGRSHPNEQYF.